The next 25 T cell receptor beta chains were all read from a single sample in a study of cytomegalovirus exposure and HLA in healthy donors. In the PCR, 60 Vbeta and 13 Jbeta primers were used. Here immunoSEQ multiplex PCR was the method, and the copy in TCRdb shows in-frame clones only, minus some. The repertoire holds 100,000 to 130,000 clones, with 77% as singletons. The specimen sequenced was PBMCs. The source is a male donor in good health and CMV-seronegative.

J is TRBJ2-3 and V is TRBV7-9; D not certain. In germline, CDR1 is SEHNR, CDR2 FQNEAQ (reference sequence). The CDR3 spans 13 residues. Trimming shortened V by 2 bases and J by 0 bases, and 3 bases separated the two germline ends. This CDR3 reads CASSLSSTDTQYF. The CDR3 DNA follows: TGTGCCAGCAGCTTATCGAGCACAGATACGCAGTATTTT. The variable domain in full, with the rest retrieved from reference TRBV7-9 and TRBJ2-3, is DTGVSQNPRHKITKRGQNVTFRCDPISEHNRLYWYRQTLGQGPEFLTYFQNEAQLEKSRLLSDRFSAERPKGSFSTLEIQRTEQGDSAMYLCASSLSSTDTQYFGPGTRLTVL.

This chain connects TRBV9 to TRBJ2-1; 7 bases agree with TRBD1. This CDR3 region has 15 residues. The V gene's germline CDR1 is SGDLS and CDR2 YYNGEE. V was clipped by 3 bases and J by 2 bases; unmatched bases: 5. The CDR3, as DNA: TGTGCCAGCAGCGGACAGGGTAGGACCTACAATGAGCAGTTCTTC. It encodes CASSGQGRTYNEQFF.

The rearrangement uses TRBV5-1 and TRBJ2-5; TRBD1 matches at 8 bases. V trimming: 0 bases; J trimming: 5 bases; junction bases outside the gene matches: 6. Germline V gene lookup returns CDR1 SGHRS and CDR2 YFSETQ. The CDR3 sequence is 15 residues long. In DNA form, the CDR3 reads TGCGCCAGCAGCTTGGGAGGACAGGGTTTGGAGACCCAGTACTTC. Protein product: CASSLGGQGLETQYF.

This chain links TRBV12-2 with TRBJ1-4; the D segment call TRBD1 is taken from the table without a DNA check. TRBV12-2 is listed as a pseudogene. This CDR3 spans 13 amino acids. This CDR3 is CADQLSGAQKLFF. The CDR3 region has the DNA TGTGCAGACCAACTATCAGGGGCACAGAAACTGTTTTTT.

For the CDR3, the DNA is TGCAGCGCACTGGATCGGGGCAGGGGTTTGGCCCAGTACTTC. Translating gives CSALDRGRGLAQYF. The chain couples TRBV29-1 to TRBJ2-5, with D maybe TRBD1 (6 bases). Germline loops: CDR1 SQVTM, CDR2 ANQGSEA. This CDR3 is 14 amino acids long. Deletions cut 7 bases from V and 9 bases from J, with 24 bases between.

The table lists this clone with a few counts. The chain combines TRBV10-3 with TRBJ2-6, with TRBD1 matching 7 bases. The CDR3 is 17 residues long. Germline CDR1 is ENHRY and CDR2 is SYGVKD. With V trimmed by 6 bases and J by 0 bases, 8 bases remained unmatched. In DNA, the CDR3 is TGTGCCATCAGCCGAGGACAGGCAGGCTCTGGGGCCAACGTCCTGACTTTC. Its translation is CAISRGQAGSGANVLTF.

This clone was found once. This sequence joins TRBV28 and TRBJ1-4, with 11 bases matching TRBD1. Looked up from germline, CDR1 is MDHEN and CDR2 is SYDVKM. V shed 5 bases and J 7 bases; nucleotides not matched to a gene: 12. The CDR3 totals 17 residues. CDR3 loop: CASSPEEDRGRAEKLFF. The CDR3 nucleotides read TGTGCCAGCAGTCCCGAGGAGGACAGGGGGCGCGCTGAAAAACTGTTTTTT.

The chain has TRBV2 and TRBJ2-1; 8 positions match TRBD2. This CDR3 is built from 16 residues. With V trimmed by 3 bases and J by 1 base, 5 bases remained unmatched. Germline loops: CDR1 SNHLY, CDR2 FYNNEI. The CDR3 nucleotides are TGTGCCAGCAGTGAGGAAAGCGGGAGTTCCTACAATGAGCAGTTCTTC. Protein product: CASSEESGSSYNEQFF. Looking up the rest from reference TRBV2 and TRBJ2-1 gives the full variable domain: EPEVTQTPSHQVTQMGQEVILRCVPISNHLYFYWYRQILGQKVEFLVSFYNNEISEKSEIFDDQFSVERPDGSNFTLKIRSTKLEDSAMYFCASSEESGSSYNEQFFGPGTRLTVL.

This clone has more than one count but fewer than ten. The chain employs TRBV30 and TRBJ1-1; TRBD1 agrees at 7 bases. V dropped 4 bases and J dropped 6; count of bases not matched to a gene: 2. The CDR3 covers 11 residues. Germline CDR1 reads GTSNPN; CDR2 reads SVGIG (reference sequence). CDR3 in DNA: TGTGCCTGGAACCAGGGGGCTGAAGCTTTCTTT. Translating gives CAWNQGAEAFF.

V and J are TRBV4-1 and TRBJ2-7; weak D call: TRBD1 (6 bases). Between the trimmed V and J ends, which lost 4 bases and 0 bases, there was a span of 10 bases. Germline lookup yields CDR1 MGHRA and CDR2 YSYEKL. CDR3 length equals 14 residues. The CDR3 sequence is CASSPRTASYEQYF. CDR3 DNA: TGCGCCAGCAGCCCGCGGACAGCCTCCTACGAGCAGTACTTC.

The gene calls are TRBV19 and TRBJ2-6, with 8 bases lining up with TRBD1. The CDR3 length is 14 residues. CDR1 LNHDA and CDR2 SQIVND come from the germline V gene (reference sequence). With 6 bases clipped from V and 8 bases from J, the junction kept 6 bases outside the gene matches. The CDR3 region is CASSRRDRPNVLTF. DNA for the CDR3: TGTGCCAGTAGCCGCCGGGACAGGCCCAACGTCCTGACTTTC.

V gene TRBV4-1 combines with J gene TRBJ2-4; 8 bases line up with TRBD1. Germline V gene sequence: CDR1 MGHRA, CDR2 YSYEKL. V lost 3 bases to trimming and J lost 0 bases; unmatched junction nucleotides: 4. CDR3 length equals 16 residues. CDR3: CASSHVDRGAKNIQYF. CDR3 nucleotides: TGCGCCAGCAGCCATGTAGACAGGGGAGCCAAAAACATTCAGTACTTC.

The V gene is TRBV5-6, the J gene TRBJ2-7; the D is unclear. Germline CDR1 SGHDT, CDR2 YYEEEE. The CDR3 is made up of 12 amino acids. Trimming left V 3 bases short and J 3 bases short, with 7 bases between. CDR3 coding DNA: TGTGCCAGCAGCTCCAGACACTACGAGCAGTACTTC. It is translated as CASSSRHYEQYF. The complete variable domain, with remaining parts taken from reference TRBV5-6 and TRBJ2-7, reads DAGVTQSPTHLIKTRGQQVTLRCSPKSGHDTVSWYQQALGQGPQFIFQYYEEEERQRGNFPDRFSGHQFPNYSSELNVNALLLGDSALYLCASSSRHYEQYFGPGTRLTVT.

The chain has TRBV10-2 and TRBJ2-2; tentative D call: TRBD2 (5 bases). The CDR3 runs to 13 residues. Deletions cut 4 bases from V and 6 bases from J, with 9 bases between. Germline V gene lookup returns CDR1 WSHSY and CDR2 SAAADI. CDR3 nucleotide sequence: TGCGCCAGCAGTGGGACTTCGCCCGGGGAGCTGTTTTTT. The encoded protein is CASSGTSPGELFF.

The chain combines TRBV27 with TRBJ2-2; TRBD2 matches at 9 bases. V trimming: 6 bases; J trimming: 1 base; junction bases outside the gene matches: 3. Germline-derived CDR1 and CDR2 are MNHEY and SMNVEV (reference sequence). The CDR3 covers 15 residues. The CDR3 DNA is TGTGCCAGCAGGGGACTAGCAGAGAACACCGGGGAGCTGTTTTTT. Translation: CASRGLAENTGELFF.

The chain has TRBV6-1 and TRBJ1-1, with TRBD1 matching 8 bases. The CDR3 covers 14 residues. Unmatched junction bases numbered 3, after V lost 3 bases and J lost 3 bases. Germline V gene lookup returns CDR1 MNHNS and CDR2 SASEGT. The CDR3 spells CASSDRGRDTEAFF. CDR3 nucleotides: TGTGCCAGCAGTGACAGGGGGCGCGACACTGAAGCTTTCTTT.

As to this clone: The same CDR3 arises from other DNA sequences in this sample as well. CDR3 sequence reads: CSVRTGGNYGYTF. In nucleotides, the CDR3 is TGCAGCGTTCGGACAGGGGGCAACTATGGCTACACCTTC. The chain recombines TRBV29-1 with TRBJ1-2; 11 nucleotides align to TRBD1. With V trimmed by 5 bases and J by 2 bases, 1 base remained unmatched. Germline CDR1 reads SQVTM; CDR2 reads ANQGSEA. CDR3 size: 13 residues.

This clone appeared a few times. This chain connects TRBV30 to TRBJ2-1, with TRBD2 identical over 7 bases. The V and J ends lost 1 base and 8 bases, in that order; junction bases with no gene match: 17. This CDR3 has 17 residues. The germline CDR1 and CDR2 sequences are GTSNPN and SVGIG (reference sequence). CDR3 sequence (DNA): TGTGCCTGGAGTGACCCCCTCGGCGGGAGAGGAACCTATGAGCAGTTCTTC. This sequence encodes CAWSDPLGGRGTYEQFF. Based on the CDR3 plus reference TRBV30 and TRBJ2-1, the full variable domain is SQTIHQWPATLVQPVGSPLSLECTVEGTSNPNLYWYRQAAGRGLQLLFYSVGIGQISSEVPQNLSASRPQDRQFILSSKKLLLSDSGFYLCAWSDPLGGRGTYEQFFGPGTRLTVL.

The rearrangement joins TRBV28 to TRBJ2-1; 7 bases fit TRBD2. Germline CDR1 and CDR2: MDHEN and SYDVKM. Trimming took 7 bases from V and 8 from J; bases not matched to a gene: 8. The CDR3 sequence is 13 residues long. This chain's CDR3 is CASKLAEIHEQFF. The CDR3 DNA is TGTGCCAGCAAGCTAGCGGAGATCCATGAGCAGTTCTTC.

This chain joins TRBV15 and TRBJ2-5, with 10 bases lining up with TRBD2. The J call is doubtful: the DNA matches TRBJ2-7 better. Germline CDR1 reads LNHNV; CDR2 reads YYDKDF (reference sequence). CDR3 size: 16 residues. CDR3 protein: CATSRRKLAGSYEQYF. The DNA of the CDR3 is TGTGCCACCAGCAGAAGGAAACTAGCGGGATCCTACGAGCAGTACTTC.

This clone was seen a handful of times. The chain uses TRBV29-1 and TRBJ2-1; 9 bases line up with TRBD2. The CDR3 loop spans 15 amino acids. Trimming cost V 3 bases and J 9 bases; bases outside gene matches: 12. Germline V gives CDR1 SQVTM, CDR2 ANQGSEA. The CDR3 sequence: CSVDELREGTVEQFF. As DNA, the CDR3 is TGCAGCGTTGATGAGTTGCGGGAGGGCACGGTTGAGCAGTTCTTC.

The chain couples TRBV6-5 to TRBJ1-2; weak D call: TRBD1 (6 bases). The CDR3 has 15 amino acids. Trimming removed 0 bases at V and 6 bases at J, with 14 bases between. Germline V gene data show CDR1 as MNHEY and CDR2 as SVGAGI. CDR3 protein: CASSYSPGGRNGYTF. The CDR3, as DNA: TGTGCCAGCAGTTACTCCCCGGGGGGGCGGAATGGCTACACCTTC.

This sequence joins TRBV30 and TRBJ1-6; 9 nucleotides align to TRBD1. V shed 4 bases and J 10 bases; nucleotides not matched to a gene: 11. The V gene's germline CDR1 is GTSNPN and CDR2 SVGIG (reference sequence). This CDR3 region has 15 residues. The DNA for the CDR3 is TGTGCCTGGACCCTGGGACAGGGTTTTCGGTCACCCCTCCACTTT. Protein: CAWTLGQGFRSPLHF.

V and J are TRBV5-1 and TRBJ1-1; 8 bases are a match to TRBD1. This CDR3 is built from 14 residues. With V trimmed by 6 bases and J by 2 bases, 6 bases remained unmatched. Germline loops: CDR1 SGHRS, CDR2 YFSETQ. CDR3 amino acids: CASNLQGGNTEAFF. In nucleotides, the CDR3 is TGCGCCAGCAACCTACAGGGGGGTAACACTGAAGCTTTCTTT.

The chain has TRBV5-4 and TRBJ2-5; the match to TRBD1 covers 9 bases. The CDR3 consists of 18 residues. Looked up from germline, CDR1 is SGHNT and CDR2 is YYREEE (reference sequence). V was pared by 6 bases and J by 5 bases, with 20 bases of the junction left unmatched. CDR3 sequence reads: CASTPLRKGQGRLETQYF. CDR3 DNA sequence: TGTGCCAGCACCCCCCTAAGGAAGGGACAGGGAAGGTTGGAGACCCAGTACTTC.